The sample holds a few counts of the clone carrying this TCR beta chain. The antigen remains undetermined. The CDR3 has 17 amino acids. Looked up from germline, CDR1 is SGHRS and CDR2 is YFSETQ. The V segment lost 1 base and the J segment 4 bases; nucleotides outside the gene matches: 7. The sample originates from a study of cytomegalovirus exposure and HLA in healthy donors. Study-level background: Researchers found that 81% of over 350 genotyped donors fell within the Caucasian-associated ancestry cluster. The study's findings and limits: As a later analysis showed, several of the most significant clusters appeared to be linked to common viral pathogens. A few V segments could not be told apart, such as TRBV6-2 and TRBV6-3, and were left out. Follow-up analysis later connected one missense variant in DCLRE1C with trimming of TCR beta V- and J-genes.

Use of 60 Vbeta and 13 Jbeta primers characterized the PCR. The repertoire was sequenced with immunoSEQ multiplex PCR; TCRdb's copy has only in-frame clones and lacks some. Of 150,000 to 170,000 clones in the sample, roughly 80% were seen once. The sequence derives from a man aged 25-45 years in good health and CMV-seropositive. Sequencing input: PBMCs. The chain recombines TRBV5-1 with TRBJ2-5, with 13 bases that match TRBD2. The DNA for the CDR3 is TGCGCCAGCAGCTTGACTAGCGGGAGGGCCTCTGGAGAGACCCAGTACTTC. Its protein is CASSLTSGRASGETQYF.